The 19 T cell receptor beta chains reported below all come from one sample, sequenced in a study of blood T cells in healthy people across ages (dated by TCRdb to 2013 to 2016). The library was generated by 5' RACE. Sequencing was carried out with an Illumina HiSeq 2500. A second roughly 7 to 11 cycle PCR used a sample-barcoded 5' primer and a J-beta primer mix. Starting from the raw public reads, TCRdb applied fastp trimming at Q25, assembled clones with MiXCR and retained in-frame beta chains. Identical CDR3 proteins give one entry, which carries the most common genes and DNA. This sample has roughly 2 million distinct CDR3 sequences in its table, and around half of those were observed once. Of the sample, 2.1% falls within the top ten clones. Material for sequencing was blood. The receptors shown here come from a woman aged 40-49 years in good health.

The chain recombines TRBV6-6 with TRBJ2-3; 9 bases map to TRBD2. Trimming took 5 bases from V and 5 from J; bases not matched to a gene: 11. The V gene's germline CDR1 is MNHNY and CDR2 SVGAGI (reference sequence). CDR3 size: 16 residues. CDR3: CASSPSGGGAQDTQYF. CDR3 bases: TGTGCCAGCAGTCCCTCTGGCGGGGGGGCCCAAGATACGCAGTATTTT.

This clonotype was seen ten or more times. The chain employs TRBV20-1 and TRBJ2-7; D may be TRBD1 (5 bases). The V gene's germline CDR1 is DFQATT and CDR2 SNEGSKA (reference sequence). V was shortened by 4 bases and J by 0 bases, with 10 bases between the two germline ends. This CDR3 region has 13 residues. CDR3 nucleotides: TGCAGTGCTACAACAGGTTTCTCCTACGAGCAGTACTTC. It yields the protein CSATTGFSYEQYF.

This clonotype was detected a few times. This sequence joins TRBV7-9 and TRBJ2-4; a weak D match, TRBD2 (5 bases). Germline CDR1 reads SEHNR; CDR2 reads FQNEAQ (reference sequence). V dropped 1 base and J dropped 7 bases, with 11 bases sitting between them. The CDR3 is made up of 14 amino acids. For the CDR3, the DNA is TGTGCCAGCAGCTTAGGAGGGAGTAGTAACATTCAGTACTTC. It encodes CASSLGGSSNIQYF.

The CDR3 region is CASARGRSNTEAFF. Written as DNA, the CDR3 is TGTGCCAGCGCCCGGGGCAGGTCGAACACTGAAGCTTTCTTT. V gene TRBV6-6 combines with J gene TRBJ1-1, with D possibly matching TRBD1 (5 bases). This CDR3 has 14 amino acids. V was trimmed by 8 bases and J by 1 base, leaving 14 bases between them. CDR1 and CDR2 from the germline V gene are MNHNY and SVGAGI (reference sequence).

J is TRBJ2-4 and V is TRBV7-2; tentatively, D is TRBD2 (6 bases). Trimming stripped 2 bases from V and 2 bases from J, with 19 bases between. This CDR3 has 18 residues. The germline V gene encodes CDR1 SGHTA and CDR2 FQGNSA. CDR3 in DNA: TGTGCCAGCAGCTTACGGGGTCCAGGAGGGGAACCCAAAAACATTCAGTACTTC. Translation: CASSLRGPGGEPKNIQYF.

This clonotype was recorded a few times. This chain joins TRBV4-1 and TRBJ2-1, with D possibly TRBD2 on 7 matching bases. The CDR3 runs to 15 residues. V was cut by 0 bases and J by 8 bases, with 14 bases left in between. Germline CDR1 is MGHRA and CDR2 is YSYEKL. The CDR3 sequence: CASSQEYGGRDEQFF. For the CDR3, the DNA is TGCGCCAGCAGCCAAGAATACGGGGGGCGAGATGAGCAGTTCTTC.

This clonotype came up once. The genes are TRBV28 and TRBJ2-1; 8 bases line up with TRBD1. V lost 6 bases to trimming and J lost 9 bases; unmatched junction nucleotides: 10. CDR1 MDHEN and CDR2 SYDVKM come from the germline V gene. The CDR3 length is 14 residues. The CDR3 sequence is CASSDQGATSEQFF. Here the CDR3 DNA reads TGTGCCAGCAGCGACCAGGGGGCGACGAGTGAGCAGTTCTTC.

The chain couples TRBV5-5 to TRBJ2-1; no firm D call. Germline V gene lookup returns CDR1 SGHKS and CDR2 YYEKEE (reference sequence). V was shortened by 5 bases and J by 7 bases, with 13 bases between the two germline ends. This CDR3 region has 13 residues. The DNA of the CDR3 is TGTGCCAGCAGTTGGAGCCTTGGGAATGAGCAGTTCTTC. Its translation is CASSWSLGNEQFF.

The chain couples TRBV6-6 to TRBJ2-5; D uncertain. This CDR3 is built from 15 residues. The ends were cut back, 2 bases at V and 2 bases at J, with 12 bases in the middle. The germline V gene has CDR1 MNHNY and CDR2 SVGAGI (reference sequence). This chain's CDR3 is CASSYPTAAQETQYF. CDR3 bases: TGTGCCAGCAGTTACCCCACCGCGGCGCAAGAGACCCAGTACTTC.

V gene TRBV20-1 combines with J gene TRBJ1-2, with unresolved D. V was clipped by 5 bases and J by 8 bases, with 12 bases between them. In germline, CDR1 is DFQATT, CDR2 SNEGSKA (reference sequence). This CDR3 contains 11 residues. For the CDR3, the DNA is TGCAGTGCTCTTAGATGGCTGGGCTACACCTTC. Translated: CSALRWLGYTF.

The rearrangement uses TRBV15 and TRBJ2-7; D may correspond to TRBD1 or TRBD2 (6 bases each). This CDR3 is built from 16 residues. The V end lost 1 base, the J end lost 9 bases, and 22 bases lay between the germline ends. CDR1 is LNHNV and CDR2 is YYDKDF in the germline V gene (reference sequence). The CDR3 sequence: CATSRVGGLYQGGQYF. CDR3 in DNA: TGTGCCACCAGCAGAGTGGGAGGACTATATCAAGGGGGGCAGTACTTC.

The gene calls are TRBV19 and TRBJ2-5; TRBD2 matches 16 bases. Gene TRBJ2-7 matches the end of the DNA better, so the J call may be wrong. In germline, CDR1 is LNHDA, CDR2 SQIVND (reference sequence). The CDR3 has 15 amino acids. In nucleotides, the CDR3 is TGTGCCACCGGGACTAGCGGGGGGGCTCGCAACGAGCAGTACTTC. It codes for CATGTSGGARNEQYF.

This clonotype occurred once. In DNA, the CDR3 is TGTGCCAGCAGCCAAGAACGGACAGGGGGTGGGACTGAAGCTTTCTTT. Translated, it gives CASSQERTGGGTEAFF. The J gene is TRBJ1-1, the V gene TRBV3-1; TRBD1 matches at 10 bases. The V gene's germline CDR1 is LGHDT and CDR2 YNNKEL (reference sequence). This CDR3 region has 16 residues. V was clipped by 0 bases and J by 5 bases; unmatched bases: 6. The variable domain in full, with the rest retrieved from reference TRBV3-1 and TRBJ1-1, is DTAVSQTPKYLVTQMGNDKSIKCEQNLGHDTMYWYKQDSKKFLKIMFSYNNKELIINETVPNRFSPKSPDKAHLNLHINSLELGDSAVYFCASSQERTGGGTEAFFGQGTRLTVV.

The table lists this clonotype with many counts. This chain joins TRBV7-8 and TRBJ2-7; TRBD1 matches 7 bases. The CDR3 runs to 13 residues. V lost 5 bases and J lost 2; bases outside the gene matches: 3. Germline V gene lookup returns CDR1 SGHVS and CDR2 FQNEAQ. The chain's CDR3 is CASSTDRAYEQYF. Here the CDR3 DNA reads TGTGCCAGCAGCACCGACAGGGCCTACGAGCAGTACTTC.

This sequence joins TRBV12-3 or TRBV12-4 and TRBJ2-1; 9 bases are a match to TRBD2. V gave up 4 bases and J gave up 5 bases; unmatched junction bases: 9. CDR3 length: 16 amino acids. The CDR3 spells CASSSSKRGAHNEQFF. In nucleotides, the CDR3 is TGTGCCAGCAGTTCCTCCAAGCGGGGGGCCCACAATGAGCAGTTCTTC.

This clonotype came up a few times. V gene TRBV7-2 combines with J gene TRBJ2-5; D gene unclear. CDR3 size: 13 residues. Germline values: CDR1 SGHTA, CDR2 FQGNSA. The V and J ends lost 1 base and 7 bases respectively, with 10 bases between them. CDR3 DNA sequence: TGTGCCAGCAGCTTAGAGCTCCCTGGGACCCAGTACTTC. This encodes CASSLELPGTQYF.

The chain recombines TRBV7-2 with TRBJ2-1; the match to TRBD1 covers 10 bases. V was pared by 3 bases and J by 6 bases, with 8 bases of the junction left unmatched. The CDR3 covers 16 residues. Germline CDR1 is SGHTA and CDR2 is FQGNSA. The DNA for the CDR3 is TGTGCCAGCAGCTTCCTTCCTGGACAGGGGGTCAATGAGCAGTTCTTC. Residues: CASSFLPGQGVNEQFF.

The V and J genes are TRBV12-3 or TRBV12-4 and TRBJ2-5; D not resolved. The germline V and J ends were trimmed by 5 bases and 2 bases, with 9 bases remaining between them. This CDR3 is 13 amino acids long. Written as DNA, the CDR3 is TGTGCCAGCAGTGGGCCCTTACAAGAGACCCAGTACTTC. This gives the protein CASSGPLQETQYF.

J is TRBJ2-1 and V is TRBV6-5; D uncertain. In germline, CDR1 is MNHEY, CDR2 SVGAGI. The V end lost 0 bases, the J end lost 8 bases, and 5 bases lay between the germline ends. The CDR3 is 12 residues long. The CDR3 reads CASSYSIYEQFF. Here the CDR3 DNA reads TGTGCCAGCAGTTACTCGATCTATGAGCAGTTCTTC.